What follows are 19 T cell receptor beta chains derived from one specimen sequenced in a study of HIV-infected patients and healthy controls. In TCRdb, the 5' RACE reads were re-called with MiXCR into one record per CDR3 protein. The repertoire has 18,000 or so distinct CDR3 sequences, roughly 15% of them found once; the top ten carry around 25%. The sequenced sample consisted of CD8+ T cells from blood. The receptors shown here come from a human donor in good health.

This clonotype was detected a few times. This chain links TRBV20-1 with TRBJ2-5; 9 bases match TRBD1. Germline CDR1 is DFQATT and CDR2 is SNEGSKA (reference sequence). CDR3 size: 15 residues. Trimming removed 5 bases from V and 5 bases from J; junction bases left unmatched: 12. Written as DNA, the CDR3 is TGCAGTGCTCATAAAGGGGACAGGGAAGTTGAGACCCAGTACTTC. Translating gives CSAHKGDREVETQYF.

This clonotype was counted ten times or more. The V and J genes are TRBV6-5 and TRBJ2-7, with a tentative D call TRBD1 (5 bases). V was shortened by 6 bases and J by 3 bases, with 21 bases between the two germline ends. The germline CDR1 and CDR2 sequences are MNHEY and SVGAGI. This CDR3 has 16 residues. For the CDR3, the DNA is TGTGCCAGCAGGCACCAGACAGCAGCAACCCTCTACGAGCAGTACTTC. It codes for CASRHQTAATLYEQYF.

This clonotype was seen a few times. The chain recombines TRBV11-3 with TRBJ2-7; TRBD2 aligns across 11 bases. The CDR3 has 20 amino acids. Germline CDR1 reads SGHNT; CDR2 reads YENEEA. The V gene end was trimmed by 1 base and the J gene end by 1 base; junction bases not matched to a gene: 15. CDR3 region: CASSLAPYRAGTSGSYEQYF. CDR3 coding DNA: TGTGCCAGCAGCTTAGCCCCATACCGCGCGGGGACTAGCGGTTCCTACGAGCAGTACTTC.

There are many counts of this clonotype. This chain joins TRBV7-9 and TRBJ2-3; D unresolved. There are 12 residues in the CDR3. V was trimmed by 1 base and J by 4 bases, leaving 3 bases between them. Per germline, CDR1 SEHNR and CDR2 FQNEAQ (reference sequence). The CDR3, as DNA: TGTGCCAGCAGCTTAGATGCAGATACGCAGTATTTT. The encoded protein is CASSLDADTQYF.

This clonotype was recorded a few times. The chain uses TRBV6-2 or TRBV6-3 and TRBJ2-1, with D uncertain. V dropped 2 bases and J dropped 0 bases, with 11 bases sitting between them. The germline gives CDR1 MNHEY, CDR2 SVGEGT. This CDR3 is built from 16 residues. CDR3 nucleotide sequence: TGTGCCAGCAGTTACCTTGTCCCAAGCTCCTACAATGAGCAGTTCTTC. Translated, it gives CASSYLVPSSYNEQFF.

The chain joins TRBV13 to TRBJ2-3; 8 positions match TRBD2. The germline CDR1 and CDR2 sequences are PRHDT and FYEKMQ (reference sequence). The V and J ends lost 4 bases and 6 bases, in that order; junction bases with no gene match: 15. This CDR3 has 17 residues. The CDR3 reads CASSSKDSGSFGDTQYF. The CDR3 DNA reads TGTGCCAGCAGCTCCAAGGACAGCGGGAGTTTCGGGGATACGCAGTATTTT.

This clonotype was detected a few times. The chain couples TRBV19 to TRBJ1-4; D call uncertain. This CDR3 contains 12 residues. The germline V gene encodes CDR1 LNHDA and CDR2 SQIVND (reference sequence). Trimming removed 10 bases from V and 5 bases from J, with 11 bases in between. CDR3 sequence (DNA): TGTGCCACCGCAGAACGGAATGAAAAACTGTTTTTT. It yields the protein CATAERNEKLFF.

This clonotype was observed many times. The chain recombines TRBV10-3 with TRBJ1-1, with D unclear. The CDR3 sequence is 14 residues long. Looked up from germline, CDR1 is ENHRY and CDR2 is SYGVKD. The V gene lost 4 bases and the J gene lost 1 base, with 10 bases spanning the gap. CDR3 amino acids: CAISVGGTNTEAFF. The CDR3 coding sequence is TGTGCCATCAGTGTGGGCGGAACGAACACTGAAGCTTTCTTT.

This clonotype was counted many times. The CDR3 spells CASSPRDRVSWSREQYF. CDR3 nucleotides: TGTGCCAGCAGCCCTCGGGACAGGGTGTCTTGGAGTCGGGAGCAGTACTTC. This chain links TRBV7-9 with TRBJ2-7; 9 bases map to TRBD1. Unmatched junction bases numbered 18, after V lost 5 bases and J lost 7 bases. The CDR3 covers 17 residues. Germline assignment: CDR1 SEHNR and CDR2 FQNEAQ (reference sequence).

This clonotype showed up many times. The chain employs TRBV7-8 and TRBJ1-1, with D uncertain. The CDR3 is 14 residues long. Per germline, CDR1 SGHVS and CDR2 FQNEAQ. Trimming stripped 3 bases from V and 4 bases from J, with 12 bases between. CDR3 sequence: CASSFFIGSTEAFF. CDR3 coding DNA: TGTGCCAGCAGCTTTTTCATCGGAAGCACTGAAGCTTTCTTT.

The CDR3 DNA is TGTGCCAGCAGTTACTCTGCGACAGGGGGCCGCTACGAGCAGTACTTC. Amino acid sequence: CASSYSATGGRYEQYF. The V call is TRBV6-2 or TRBV6-3, the J call TRBJ2-7; TRBD1 agrees at 10 bases. Germline V gene data show CDR1 as MNHEY and CDR2 as SVGEGT. Trimming took 0 bases from V and 3 from J; bases not matched to a gene: 5. This CDR3 is 16 amino acids long.

The chain joins TRBV7-9 to TRBJ2-1; 11 nucleotides agree with TRBD2. The germline V gene encodes CDR1 SEHNR and CDR2 FQNEAQ (reference sequence). The CDR3 length is 15 residues. V was pared by 5 bases and J by 7 bases, with 7 bases of the junction left unmatched. The CDR3 loop is CASSQTTSGINEQFF. DNA of the CDR3: TGTGCCAGCAGCCAAACGACTAGCGGGATAAATGAGCAGTTCTTC.

This clonotype is judged medium-sized. The V and J genes are TRBV4-3 and TRBJ1-1; no reliable D call. The germline V gene encodes CDR1 LGHNA and CDR2 YSLEER. The CDR3 is 13 residues long. Trimming removed 0 bases at V and 7 bases at J, with 9 bases between. CDR3 nucleotides: TGCGCCAGCAGCCAAGAAGCCCAGTATGAAGCTTTCTTT. It specifies CASSQEAQYEAFF.

This clonotype was recorded many times. V and J are TRBV7-8 and TRBJ2-1, with 12 positions matching TRBD2. The CDR3 has 17 residues. Germline CDR1 and CDR2: SGHVS and FQNEAQ. Unmatched junction bases numbered 2, after V lost 0 bases and J lost 2 bases. The CDR3 nucleotides read TGTGCCAGCAGCTTAGCTCGACTAGCGGGAGCCTACAATGAGCAGTTCTTC. It encodes CASSLARLAGAYNEQFF.

This clonotype was observed at least ten times. The rearrangement joins TRBV2 to TRBJ2-3, with TRBD2 matching 7 bases. The CDR3 is 16 residues long. The junction had 11 bases not matched to a gene; V was cut back by 6 bases and J by 2 bases. The germline V gene encodes CDR1 SNHLY and CDR2 FYNNEI. DNA for the CDR3: TGTGCCAGCAGCTTAGCGGGCGAAGCTATCACAGATACGCAGTATTTT. As protein: CASSLAGEAITDTQYF.

This clonotype was counted between two and nine times. The rearrangement joins TRBV11-1 to TRBJ2-5; a possible D gene is TRBD1 (6 bases). The germline CDR1 and CDR2 sequences are SGHAT and FQDESV (reference sequence). Trimming removed 1 base from V and 1 base from J, with 7 bases in between. This CDR3 has 14 amino acids. Here the CDR3 DNA reads TGTGCCAGCAGCTTAGGGGACACCCAAGAGACCCAGTACTTC. It is translated as CASSLGDTQETQYF.

This clonotype is a singleton in its sample. The chain combines TRBV6-5 with TRBJ1-5; D call uncertain. Trimming left V 2 bases short and J 4 bases short, with 6 bases between. Germline V gene sequence: CDR1 MNHEY, CDR2 SVGAGI. This CDR3 region has 13 residues. The CDR3 DNA reads TGTGCCAGCAGTTACGGGTTGAATCAGCCCCAGCATTTT. Its translation is CASSYGLNQPQHF.

The chain links TRBV20-1 to TRBJ2-7; D is undetermined. V was clipped by 2 bases and J by 6 bases, with 8 bases between them. The CDR3 contains 11 residues. CDR1 and CDR2 from the germline V gene are DFQATT and SNEGSKA (reference sequence). CDR3 protein: CSARRAAEQYF. DNA for the CDR3: TGCAGTGCTAGACGGGCAGCCGAGCAGTACTTC.

This clonotype was seen many times. The J gene is TRBJ2-5, the V gene TRBV11-3, with D perhaps given as TRBD1 or TRBD2 (5 bases each). The CDR3 extends over 14 amino acids. The ends were cut back, 4 bases at V and 2 bases at J, with 11 bases in the middle. Looked up from germline, CDR1 is SGHNT and CDR2 is YENEEA. The CDR3 DNA sequence: TGTGCCAGCAGCTCCCGGGACGATCAAGAGACCCAGTACTTC. It translates to CASSSRDDQETQYF.